These 18 T cell receptor beta chains originate from one sample sequenced in a study of cytomegalovirus exposure and HLA in healthy donors (TCRdb year 2017). Libraries were prepared through the immunoSEQ multiplex PCR assay. For the multiplex PCR, a mixture combining 60 forward primers for TCR Vbeta segments and 13 reverse primers for TCR Jbeta segments was used. TCRdb carries this immuneACCESS record with in-frame sequences only. Its versions omit some clonotypes, under half of them owing to an unresolved V gene in the studies checked, with the rest unexplained. This sample has about 35,000 clones in its table, and 80% of those were observed once. Of the sample, 5% to 6.5% falls within the top ten clones. The sequencing input was PBMCs. The source is a male donor in good health and CMV-seronegative.

The chain employs TRBV5-1 and TRBJ2-1, with a tentative D call TRBD2 (5 bases). Germline values: CDR1 SGHRS, CDR2 YFSETQ. The CDR3 is 13 residues long. V lost 5 bases to trimming and J lost 0 bases, with 6 bases between them. CDR3 coding DNA: TGCGCCAGCAGAGGGAGCTCCTACAATGAGCAGTTCTTC. It is translated as CASRGSSYNEQFF.

The chain links TRBV30 to TRBJ2-5; D is perhaps TRBD2 (6 bases). Trimming stripped 5 bases from V and 5 bases from J, with 12 bases between. CDR3 length: 12 residues. CDR1 and CDR2 from the germline V gene are GTSNPN and SVGIG (reference sequence). The CDR3 DNA sequence: TGTGCCTGGGAGGGAGGAGGGGAGACCCAGTACTTC. Encoded protein: CAWEGGGETQYF.

The chain carries TRBV19 and TRBJ2-1; weak D call: TRBD1 (5 bases). Trimming stripped 5 bases from V and 1 base from J, with 9 bases between. Germline values: CDR1 LNHDA, CDR2 SQIVND (reference sequence). The CDR3 loop spans 14 amino acids. The CDR3: CASSLRGSYNEQFF. For the CDR3, the DNA is TGTGCCAGTAGTTTAAGGGGTTCCTACAATGAGCAGTTCTTC.

V usage is TRBV13 and J usage is TRBJ2-5, with 11 bases matching TRBD2. Germline V gives CDR1 PRHDT, CDR2 FYEKMQ (reference sequence). The J segment lost 5 bases and the V segment lost 3 bases, leaving 5 bases of the junction unmatched. This CDR3 contains 15 residues. CDR3 amino acids: CASSFLAGGSETQYF. CDR3 DNA sequence: TGTGCCAGCAGCTTTCTAGCGGGGGGAAGTGAGACCCAGTACTTC.

This clone came up once. V usage is TRBV19 and J usage is TRBJ2-7; maybe TRBD1 (5 bases). The CDR3 has 16 residues. Per the germline V gene, CDR1 is LNHDA and CDR2 is SQIVND (reference sequence). The ends were cut back, 6 bases at V and 6 bases at J, with 24 bases in the middle. CDR3 sequence (DNA): TGTGCCAGTAGACCCAACCCCGGACAAGGGGTGGTCGAGCAGTACTTC. This sequence encodes CASRPNPGQGVVEQYF.

In regard to this clone: A read error may account for a junction end that differs from germline. The chain combines TRBV7-7 with TRBJ2-2; possibly TRBD2 for D (6 bases). The CDR3 is 14 residues long. Germline-derived CDR1 and CDR2 are SSHAT and FNYEAQ (reference sequence). The CDR3 here is CASRDSGNTGELFF. The CDR3 DNA reads TGTGCTAGCAGGGATAGCGGGAACACCGGGGAGCTGTTTTTT.

The genes are TRBV28 and TRBJ2-7, with 9 positions matching TRBD2. V was clipped by 5 bases and J by 2 bases; unmatched bases: 4. This CDR3 spans 14 amino acids. Germline assignment: CDR1 MDHEN and CDR2 SYDVKM. CDR3 nucleotide sequence: TGTGCCAGCAGTACCATAGCGGGGGCCTACGAGCAGTACTTC. Protein: CASSTIAGAYEQYF.

The chain recombines TRBV5-8 with TRBJ2-1; tentatively, D is TRBD1 (5 bases). Per the germline V gene, CDR1 is SGHTS and CDR2 is YDEGEE. V lost 1 base, J lost 9 bases, and 17 bases lay in between. This CDR3 is built from 15 residues. In DNA form, the CDR3 reads TGTGCCAGCAGCTTGAAGGCACTTTTGGGGCGTGAGCAGTTCTTC. Translating gives CASSLKALLGREQFF. The variable domain in full, with the rest retrieved from reference TRBV5-8 and TRBJ2-1, is EAGVTQSPTHLIKTRGQQATLRCSPISGHTSVYWYQQALGLGLQFLLWYDEGEERNRGNFPPRFSGRQFPNYSSELNVNALELEDSALYLCASSLKALLGREQFFGPGTRLTVL.

This rearrangement joins TRBV29-1 to TRBJ2-2; TRBD1 matches 8 bases. In germline, CDR1 is SQVTM, CDR2 ANQGSEA. Trimming cost V 7 bases and J 5 bases; bases outside gene matches: 9. There are 14 residues in the CDR3. In DNA, the CDR3 is TGCAGCGCCCAGACAGGGGTTCCTACCGGGGAGCTGTTTTTT. Residues: CSAQTGVPTGELFF.

This clone was seen once. The genes are TRBV5-6 and TRBJ2-5, with 11 nucleotides matching TRBD2. Germline CDR1 and CDR2: SGHDT and YYEEEE. J was trimmed by 3 bases and V by 2 bases; bases with no gene match: 6. CDR3 length: 16 amino acids. The CDR3 DNA reads as TGTGCCAGCAGCTTCGGTCCGGGACTAGCGGAAGAGACCCAGTACTTC. It is translated as CASSFGPGLAEETQYF.

This chain uses TRBV7-6 with TRBJ1-1, with 9 bases that match TRBD1. Germline CDR1 reads SGHVS; CDR2 reads FNYEAQ. V shed 5 bases and J 6 bases; nucleotides not matched to a gene: 7. This CDR3 is 14 amino acids long. This CDR3 is CASSPRQGESEAFF. DNA for the CDR3: TGTGCCAGCAGCCCTAGACAGGGGGAGTCTGAAGCTTTCTTT.

This sequence joins TRBV25-1 and TRBJ1-2, with 9 positions matching TRBD1. The CDR3 contains 14 residues. Germline CDR1 and CDR2: MGHDK and SYGVNS. Germline trimming cut 4 bases from V and 5 bases from J; bases unmatched to any gene: 5. This chain's CDR3 is CASSGGQGIYGYTF. CDR3 sequence (DNA): TGTGCCAGCAGTGGAGGACAGGGGATTTATGGCTACACCTTC.

V is TRBV5-8 and J is TRBJ1-4; unclear D gene. The V gene's germline CDR1 is SGHTS and CDR2 YDEGEE. Trimming left V 3 bases short and J 7 bases short, with 7 bases between. The CDR3 spans 12 residues. CDR3 amino acids: CASSSRAEKLFF. DNA of the CDR3: TGTGCCAGCAGCTCCCGAGCTGAAAAACTGTTTTTT.

The chain combines TRBV7-2 with TRBJ1-1; 8 positions match TRBD1. In germline, CDR1 is SGHTA, CDR2 FQGNSA. The V segment lost 4 bases and the J segment 7 bases; nucleotides outside the gene matches: 8. This CDR3 has 14 residues. CDR3 nucleotides: TGTGCCAGCAGCTCACTGACAGGGGACAGTGAAGCTTTCTTT. Its translation is CASSSLTGDSEAFF.

The chain links TRBV5-1 to TRBJ2-7, with D tentatively TRBD1 (5 bases). Trimming pared 3 bases from V and 7 bases from J, leaving 14 bases between. The germline V gene has CDR1 SGHRS and CDR2 YFSETQ. The CDR3 runs to 13 residues. The chain's CDR3 is CASSSTALWEQYF. CDR3 nucleotide sequence: TGCGCCAGCAGCTCGACAGCCCTCTGGGAGCAGTACTTC.

CDR3 coding DNA: TGTGCCAGCCGTCCCGGGACAGGGAGGACCGGGGAGCTGTTTTTT. Amino acid sequence: CASRPGTGRTGELFF. The chain is built from TRBV7-9 and TRBJ2-2; 9 positions match TRBD1. Germline trimming cut 8 bases from V and 5 bases from J; bases unmatched to any gene: 9. Germline CDR1 reads SEHNR; CDR2 reads FQNEAQ (reference sequence). The CDR3 loop spans 15 amino acids.

The genes are TRBV6-7 and TRBJ1-3; D is possibly TRBD1 (5 bases). TRBV6-7 belongs to the ORF category, with a function that is uncertain. Trimming shortened V by 0 bases and J by 4 bases, and 10 bases separated the two germline ends. The CDR3 is 15 residues long. In DNA form, the CDR3 reads TGTGCCAGCAGTTACTCGGGGAGGGGCGGAAACACCATATATTTT. Translated: CASSYSGRGGNTIYF.

The chain links TRBV25-1 to TRBJ2-1, with unresolved D. Germline V gene sequence: CDR1 MGHDK, CDR2 SYGVNS. The CDR3 contains 13 residues. V shed 4 bases and J shed 2 bases, with 6 bases lying between them. The DNA for the CDR3 is TGTGCCAGCAGTGCCCAGACCTACAATGAGCAGTTCTTC. This translates into CASSAQTYNEQFF.